These T cell receptor beta chains were read from a single sample in a study of blood T cell repertoires in COVID-19. The protocol was immunoSEQ multiplex PCR, while the TCRdb copy is restricted to in-frame clones and leaves out a portion. The profile shows about 270,000 clones, more than 90% of them singletons. The specimen was peripheral blood. These receptors came from a person aged 18 to 30 with COVID-19, enrolled during active disease. Both conserved end residues are part of each CDR3. Each record gives: clone size, V gene, J gene, D gene, CDR3 protein, CDR3 DNA. The D gene is left open where the match is weak. Where a row states a size, it is once, few, many or the class of an expanded clone; other rows omit it.

-	TRBV5-6	TRBJ2-3	-	CASSSAAGTDTQYF	TGTGCCAGCAGCTCCGCGGCAGGGACAGATACGCAGTATTTT
-	TRBV9	TRBJ2-1	TRBD2	CASSVLSSLAGTASYNEQFF	TGTGCCAGCAGCGTCCTATCAAGTCTAGCGGGAACCGCCTCCTACAATGAGCAGTTCTTC
-	TRBV7-8	TRBJ1-4	TRBD1	CASSSDRVEKLFF	TGTGCCAGCAGCTCGGACAGGGTAGAAAAACTGTTTTTT
once	TRBV2	TRBJ1-1	-	CASSDDRANTEAFF	TGTGCCAGCAGTGATGACAGAGCGAACACTGAAGCTTTCTTT
-	TRBV3-1/TRBV3-2	TRBJ2-7	-	CASSQDLGGEQYF	TGTGCCAGCAGCCAAGATCTAGGGGGAGAGCAGTACTTC
-	TRBV5-1	TRBJ2-5	TRBD2	CASSLGGLAEETQYF	TGCGCCAGCAGCTTGGGTGGTCTAGCGGAAGAGACCCAGTACTTC
-	TRBV25-1	TRBJ2-3	TRBD1	CATQQGSYTDTQYF	TGTGCCACCCAACAGGGGTCCTACACAGATACGCAGTATTTT
few	TRBV2	TRBJ2-2	-	CASSEPSGYTGELFF	TGTGCCAGCAGTGAACCCAGCGGGTACACCGGGGAGCTGTTTTTT
-	TRBV7-2	TRBJ2-7	TRBD1	CASSFPGTGKQYF	TGTGCCAGCAGTTTTCCCGGGACAGGGAAGCAGTACTTC
-	TRBV10-2	TRBJ2-2	TRBD1	CATRQGAGTGELFF	TGCGCCACCCGACAGGGGGCGGGCACCGGGGAGCTGTTTTTT
once	TRBV20-1	TRBJ2-5	-	CSADRETQYF	TGCAGTGCCGATCGGGAGACCCAGTACTTC
-	TRBV27	TRBJ1-2	-	CASLLPTANYGYTF	TGTGCCAGCTTACTCCCGACAGCTAACTATGGCTACACCTTC
-	TRBV28	TRBJ2-1	-	CASSYPGGTPLDEQFF	TGTGCCAGCAGTTACCCTGGCGGGACCCCCTTGGATGAGCAGTTCTTC
-	TRBV19	TRBJ2-5	-	CASSITEGDETQYF	TGTGCCAGTAGTATCACAGAAGGGGATGAGACCCAGTACTTC
-	TRBV2	TRBJ2-2	-	CASSIQVNTGELFF	TGTGCCAGCAGTATACAAGTGAACACCGGGGAGCTGTTTTTT
-	TRBV6-5	TRBJ2-7	TRBD1	CAGQGAGIAGEQYF	TGTGCCGGCCAGGGGGCAGGGATTGCTGGAGAGCAGTACTTC
-	TRBV5-6	TRBJ2-7	TRBD1	CASSLGQGVGYEQYF	TGTGCCAGCAGCTTAGGCCAGGGGGTTGGCTACGAGCAGTACTTC
-	TRBV5-6	TRBJ2-3	-	CASSGRGRDTQYF	TGTGCCAGCAGCGGGCGGGGCCGCGATACGCAGTATTTT
-	TRBV12-3/TRBV12-4	TRBJ1-2	TRBD1	CASRPTGGRGYTF	TGTGCCAGCAGGCCGACAGGGGGACGGGGCTACACCTTC
-	TRBV5-4	TRBJ2-7	-	CASSLIGASYEQYF	TGTGCCAGCAGCTTAATTGGGGCGAGCTACGAGCAGTACTTC
-	TRBV7-2	TRBJ2-5	TRBD1	CASSFNAGGETQYF	TGTGCCAGCAGCTTTAATGCAGGGGGAGAGACCCAGTACTTC
-	TRBV24-1	TRBJ2-1	-	CATRGGVYNEQFF	TGTGCCACCCGGGGTGGGGTCTACAATGAGCAGTTCTTC
-	TRBV13	TRBJ2-1	TRBD2	CASSSGLAGMNEQFF	TGTGCCAGCAGCTCTGGACTAGCGGGAATGAATGAGCAGTTCTTC
-	TRBV6-5	TRBJ1-2	TRBD1	CASSYSEQGAGGYTF	TGTGCCAGCAGTTACTCCGAACAGGGGGCGGGCGGCTACACCTTC
-	TRBV7-2	TRBJ2-7	-	CASSLGYFYEQYF	TGTGCCAGCAGCTTGGGCTACTTCTACGAGCAGTACTTC
-	TRBV5-1	TRBJ2-5	-	CASSSGGSETQYF	TGCGCCAGCAGCTCAGGAGGGTCTGAGACCCAGTACTTC
-	TRBV19	TRBJ1-1	-	CASSTDVRLRPGTEAFF	TGTGCCAGTAGTACCGATGTACGACTACGGCCGGGGACTGAAGCTTTCTTT
once	TRBV2	TRBJ1-4	TRBD1	CASSRGQGYEKLFF	TGTGCCAGCAGCAGGGGACAGGGTTATGAAAAACTGTTTTTT
-	TRBV7-3	TRBJ2-5	-	CASSLTREETQYF	TGTGCCAGCAGCTTAACCAGGGAAGAGACCCAGTACTTC
-	TRBV19	TRBJ1-5	-	CASSASGVSNQPQHF	TGTGCCAGTAGTGCCTCGGGAGTTAGCAATCAGCCCCAGCATTTT
-	TRBV7-9	TRBJ2-5	-	CASSLGPRAETQYF	TGTGCCAGCAGCTTAGGTCCCAGGGCAGAGACCCAGTACTTC
-	TRBV6-1	TRBJ2-1	TRBD2	CASSARTSGRRAYNEQFF	TGTGCCAGCAGTGCGCGGACTAGCGGGAGAAGGGCCTACAATGAGCAGTTCTTC
-	TRBV19	TRBJ2-7	-	CASSNRVGEQYF	TGTGCCAGTAGTAACAGGGTTGGCGAGCAGTACTTC
-	TRBV9	TRBJ2-2	-	CASSVGVRTDTNTGELFF	TGTGCCAGCAGCGTAGGTGTGAGAACGGACACGAACACCGGGGAGCTGTTTTTT
once	TRBV18	TRBJ1-1	-	CASSPRSRGGVRTEAFF	TGTGCCAGCTCACCACGTAGTAGGGGAGGGGTTCGCACTGAAGCTTTCTTT
-	TRBV6-2/TRBV6-3	TRBJ2-3	-	CASSNGGPDTQYF	TGTGCCAGCAGCAACGGGGGGCCAGATACGCAGTATTTT
once	TRBV2	TRBJ2-1	TRBD2	CASSHIAGVAQFF	TGTGCCAGCAGCCACATAGCGGGAGTGGCGCAGTTCTTC
-	TRBV6-5	TRBJ2-1	TRBD2	CASSWTSGGYNEQFF	TGTGCCAGCAGCTGGACTAGCGGAGGTTACAATGAGCAGTTCTTC
-	TRBV7-2	TRBJ2-1	-	CASSFTELGEQFF	TGTGCCAGCAGCTTTACAGAGTTGGGTGAGCAGTTCTTC
-	TRBV5-6	TRBJ1-2	TRBD1	CASSYRDRAPDGYTF	TGTGCCAGCAGCTACCGGGACAGGGCTCCGGATGGCTACACCTTC
-	TRBV25-1	TRBJ1-1	-	CASSEGGTGTEAFF	TGTGCCAGCAGTGAGGGGGGGACGGGCACTGAAGCTTTCTTT
-	TRBV19	TRBJ1-1	-	CASSNGWTEAFF	TGTGCCAGTAGTAACGGGTGGACTGAAGCTTTCTTT
-	TRBV15	TRBJ1-4	TRBD1	CATSRDQTGPNEKLFF	TGTGCCACCAGCAGAGATCAGACAGGGCCTAATGAAAAACTGTTTTTT
-	TRBV9	TRBJ2-5	TRBD1	CASSVNRGRETQYF	TGTGCCAGCAGCGTGAACAGGGGCCGAGAGACCCAGTACTTC
few	TRBV10-3	TRBJ2-2	-	CAISASLAATGELFF	TGTGCCATCAGTGCCTCCCTAGCTGCAACCGGGGAGCTGTTTTTT
-	TRBV11-2	TRBJ2-7	TRBD1	CASSWGQGSSYEQYF	TGTGCCAGCAGCTGGGGACAGGGGAGCTCCTACGAGCAGTACTTC
-	TRBV4-1	TRBJ2-1	TRBD2	CASSQETSDMYNEQFF	TGCGCCAGCAGCCAAGAGACTAGCGACATGTACAATGAGCAGTTCTTC
-	TRBV18	TRBJ1-2	TRBD1	CASSQTGSDDGYTF	TGTGCCAGCTCACAGACAGGGAGCGACGATGGCTACACCTTC
-	TRBV5-5	TRBJ1-1	-	CASSPGISDTEAFF	TGTGCCAGCAGCCCCGGGATCTCGGACACTGAAGCTTTCTTT
-	TRBV6-1	TRBJ1-2	-	CASSGGSLGTNYGYTF	TGTGCCAGCAGTGGAGGCAGTCTAGGCACTAACTATGGCTACACCTTC
-	TRBV28	TRBJ1-1	-	CASSGSVTEAFF	TGTGCCAGCAGCGGGTCGGTCACTGAAGCTTTCTTT
once	TRBV19	TRBJ1-1	TRBD1	CASSNPRQGIGTEAFF	TGTGCCAGTAGCAACCCACGACAGGGGATCGGCACTGAAGCTTTCTTT
once	TRBV24-1	TRBJ2-3	-	CATSDVPGNSATDTQYF	TGTGCCACCAGTGACGTACCAGGGAACTCCGCTACAGATACGCAGTATTTT
-	TRBV4-1	TRBJ2-7	TRBD2	CASSQLGLASYEQYF	TGCGCCAGCAGCCAACTGGGACTAGCTTCCTACGAGCAGTACTTC
-	TRBV6-1	TRBJ2-5	-	CASSEVGQGGGTQYF	TGTGCCAGCAGTGAAGTCGGGCAGGGAGGAGGGACCCAGTACTTC
-	TRBV24-1	TRBJ2-5	-	CATSDPEETQYF	TGTGCCACCAGTGATCCGGAGGAGACCCAGTACTTC
-	TRBV3-1/TRBV3-2	TRBJ2-1	TRBD2	CASSLGLAGVLGYEQFF	TGTGCCAGCAGCCTCGGACTAGCGGGAGTGCTGGGGTATGAGCAGTTCTTC
-	TRBV6-5	TRBJ2-5	-	CASASSGQVQETQYF	TGTGCCAGCGCTTCGTCGGGACAAGTCCAAGAGACCCAGTACTTC
-	TRBV19	TRBJ2-1	-	CASSFSAQPNREQFF	TGTGCCAGTAGTTTTTCCGCACAGCCCAATCGGGAGCAGTTCTTC
-	TRBV4-1	TRBJ2-2	TRBD2	CASSQLLAGGAGELFF	TGCGCCAGCAGCCAATTACTAGCGGGAGGCGCCGGGGAGCTGTTTTTT